These T cell receptor beta chains were read from a single sample in a study of control samples from healthy donors and cancer patients. Profiled with immunoSEQ multiplex PCR; TCRdb holds only in-frame clones, not every one. Of about 150,000 clones in the sample, over 90% were seen once. The sequenced material came from PBMCs. These receptors came from a man aged 55 to 70 with colorectal cancer. The CDR3 runs from the conserved cysteine through the conserved F or W. A D gene is named only where the DNA matches it firmly. The listing skips clone size in some rows; elsewhere it reads once, few, many or a size class.

j_call d_call v_call cdr3_length clone_size cdr3_aa cdr3_nt
TRBJ1-2 . TRBV6-5 15 . CASSYSRGGDYGYTF TGTGCCAGCAGTTACTCTCGGGGGGGTGACTATGGCTACACCTTC
TRBJ1-5 TRBD1 TRBV19 15 . CASSLTGVSNQPQHF TGTGCCAGTAGTCTGACAGGGGTTAGCAATCAGCCCCAGCATTTT
TRBJ2-3 TRBD1 TRBV5-4 16 . CASSPTGTGGTDTQYF TGTGCCAGCAGCCCGACCGGGACAGGGGGCACAGATACGCAGTATTTT
TRBJ1-5 . TRBV5-6 14 . CASSSAGDPQPQHF TGTGCCAGCAGCTCCGCAGGGGATCCTCAGCCCCAGCATTTT
TRBJ1-2 . TRBV7-2 16 . CASSLSEGQGVDGYTF TGTGCCAGCAGCTTATCGGAGGGGCAGGGAGTGGATGGCTACACCTTC
TRBJ2-6 . TRBV27 15 . CASSLGWAGANVLTF TGTGCCAGCAGTTTGGGTTGGGCTGGGGCCAACGTCCTGACTTTC
TRBJ1-1 TRBD1 TRBV24-1 14 . CATSGDRGRPEAFF TGTGCCACCAGTGGTGACAGGGGGCGGCCTGAAGCTTTCTTT
TRBJ1-5 . TRBV19 15 . CASSISGGLNQPQHF TGTGCCAGTAGTATATCCGGGGGACTCAATCAGCCCCAGCATTTT
TRBJ2-3 . TRBV6-1 18 . CASSAGLTGQWLTDTQYF TGTGCCAGCAGTGCAGGACTAACGGGACAGTGGCTCACAGATACGCAGTATTTT
TRBJ2-2 . TRBV6-5 15 . CASSYGGTNTGELFF TGTGCCAGCAGTTACGGGGGTACGAACACCGGGGAGCTGTTTTTT
TRBJ1-2 . TRBV30 13 . CAWIPALSYGYTF TGTGCCTGGATTCCGGCCCTCTCCTATGGCTACACCTTC
TRBJ1-5 . TRBV30 15 once CAWSVPRASNQPQHF TGTGCCTGGAGCGTCCCTAGGGCTAGCAATCAGCCCCAGCATTTT
TRBJ1-1 . TRBV19 15 . CASKRDGVGNTEAFF TGTGCCAGTAAAAGGGACGGGGTGGGAAACACTGAAGCTTTCTTT
TRBJ1-1 TRBD1 TRBV18 16 . CASSRGQGAMNTEAFF TGTGCCAGCTCCCGGGGACAGGGGGCGATGAACACTGAAGCTTTCTTT
TRBJ1-4 TRBD1 TRBV28 14 . CASSPGQGGEKLFF TGTGCCAGCAGTCCCGGACAGGGAGGCGAAAAACTGTTTTTT
TRBJ2-7 TRBD2 TRBV7-8 15 . CASSLHQGGTYEQYF TGTGCCAGCAGCTTACATCAGGGAGGGACCTACGAGCAGTACTTC
TRBJ1-6 . TRBV7-2 12 . CASSFMNSPLHF TGTGCCAGCAGCTTTATGAATTCACCCCTCCACTTT
TRBJ1-5 . TRBV4-1 16 . CASSQVVSAGHQPQHF TGCGCCAGCAGCCAAGTCGTTTCGGCAGGGCATCAGCCCCAGCATTTT
TRBJ2-5 . TRBV18 12 . CASSPGGETQYF TGTGCCAGCTCACCAGGGGGAGAGACCCAGTACTTC
TRBJ2-7 . TRBV5-1 13 . CASSLHQGREQYF TGCGCCAGCAGCTTACATCAGGGGCGCGAGCAGTACTTC
TRBJ1-1 . TRBV18 13 . CASSQGEDTEAFF TGTGCCAGCTCCCAAGGGGAGGACACTGAAGCTTTCTTT
TRBJ2-7 . TRBV20-1 11 once CSASTSYEQYF TGCAGTGCTTCTACTAGCTACGAGCAGTACTTC
TRBJ2-7 . TRBV6-5 13 . CASSSLSSYEQYF TGTGCCAGCAGCTCCCTGAGCTCCTACGAGCAGTACTTC
TRBJ2-5 . TRBV11-2 16 . CASSLVVAGGRETQYF TGTGCCAGCAGCTTAGTAGTAGCAGGGGGGCGGGAGACCCAGTACTTC
TRBJ2-5 TRBD2 TRBV6-4 16 . CASQTSGGAHQETQYF TGTGCCAGCCAGACTAGCGGGGGGGCTCACCAAGAGACCCAGTACTTC
TRBJ1-2 . TRBV6-6 14 . CASTPGVATYGYTF TGTGCCAGCACCCCAGGGGTCGCGACCTATGGCTACACCTTC
TRBJ2-1 . TRBV19 17 . CASSIDLETGGLVEQFF TGTGCCAGTAGTATAGACCTAGAAACGGGGGGCCTCGTTGAGCAGTTCTTC
TRBJ2-1 . TRBV2 14 . CASSPMVAVNEQFF TGTGCCAGCAGTCCGATGGTGGCGGTCAATGAGCAGTTCTTC
TRBJ1-4 . TRBV7-9 13 . CASSSSTNEKLFF TGTGCCAGCAGCTCCTCAACTAATGAAAAACTGTTTTTT
TRBJ2-5 . TRBV5-4 16 . CASSPSLGGLQETQYF TGTGCCAGCAGCCCCTCTTTAGGGGGACTCCAAGAGACCCAGTACTTC
TRBJ1-6 . TRBV2 13 once CASKTDNNSPLHF TGTGCCAGCAAGACAGATAATAATTCACCCCTCCACTTT
TRBJ2-1 TRBD2 TRBV29-1 14 . CSVDGLAGDNEQFF TGCAGCGTTGATGGACTAGCGGGGGACAATGAGCAGTTCTTC
TRBJ2-5 TRBD1 TRBV11-2 14 . CASSRDRYQETQYF TGTGCCAGCAGCCGGGACAGGTACCAAGAGACCCAGTACTTC
TRBJ1-3 . TRBV5-1 14 . CASMGRGGPNTIYF TGCGCCAGCATGGGACGGGGAGGTCCCAACACCATATATTTT
TRBJ1-1 TRBD1 TRBV5-1 15 few CASSLVGGSRTEAFF TGCGCCAGCAGCTTGGTAGGGGGCTCAAGAACTGAAGCTTTCTTT
TRBJ1-3 TRBD1 TRBV7-9 19 . CASSLRGLEGQSSGNTIYF TGTGCCAGCAGCTTACGCGGGCTGGAGGGACAGAGCTCTGGAAACACCATATATTTT
TRBJ2-1 . TRBV5-1 16 . CASSLDVGASYNEQFF TGCGCCAGCAGCTTGGACGTGGGGGCCTCCTACAATGAGCAGTTCTTC
TRBJ2-3 . TRBV5-1 14 . CASIGGQSTDTQYF TGCGCCAGCATCGGCGGACAGAGCACAGATACGCAGTATTTT
TRBJ1-1 . TRBV12-3/TRBV12-4 13 . CATRTSMNTEAFF TGTGCCACCAGGACATCAATGAACACTGAAGCTTTCTTT
TRBJ1-2 TRBD1 TRBV5-8 14 . CASSPRQGAYGYTF TGTGCCAGCAGCCCCAGACAGGGGGCCTATGGCTACACCTTC
TRBJ1-3 . TRBV3-1/TRBV3-2 17 . CASSQASGGSSGNTIYF TGTGCCAGCAGCCAAGCGTCCGGCGGAAGCTCTGGAAACACCATATATTTT
TRBJ1-4 . TRBV3-1/TRBV3-2 16 . CASSRPTGVTNEKLFF TGTGCCAGCAGCCGCCCGACAGGCGTTACTAATGAAAAACTGTTTTTT
TRBJ1-3 . TRBV3-1/TRBV3-2 14 . CASSQGGGGNTIYF TGTGCCAGCAGCCAAGGAGGAGGTGGAAACACCATATATTTT
TRBJ2-2 TRBD2 TRBV5-1 17 . CASSLAASGRLTGELFF TGCGCCAGCAGCTTGGCGGCTAGCGGGAGACTCACCGGGGAGCTGTTTTTT
TRBJ1-1 . TRBV6-2/TRBV6-3 14 . CASSLHPSWGEAFF TGTGCCAGCAGCCTTCACCCGTCCTGGGGTGAAGCTTTCTTT
TRBJ1-1 . TRBV12-3/TRBV12-4 13 . CASSLTGNTEAFF TGTGCCAGCAGTTTAACGGGGAACACTGAAGCTTTCTTT
TRBJ2-1 . TRBV5-1 16 . CASSLSQGLSYNEQFF TGCGCCAGCAGCCTCTCCCAGGGGTTATCCTACAATGAGCAGTTCTTC
TRBJ1-2 TRBD1 TRBV6-2/TRBV6-3 15 . CASSYTGTGNYGYTF TGTGCCAGCAGTTACACCGGGACAGGGAACTATGGCTACACCTTC
TRBJ2-3 . TRBV7-2 15 . CASSLEGSSTDTQYF TGTGCCAGCAGCTTAGAGGGATCTAGCACAGATACGCAGTATTTT
TRBJ1-2 . TRBV29-1 11 . CSVLEDYGYTF TGCAGCGTTCTCGAGGATTATGGCTACACCTTC
TRBJ1-6 . TRBV6-5 13 . CASGWAGNSPLHF TGTGCCAGCGGGTGGGCAGGAAATTCACCCCTCCACTTT
TRBJ1-3 . TRBV2 15 . CASSEQSYSGNTIYF TGTGCCAGCAGTGAACAGAGCTACTCTGGAAACACCATATATTTT
TRBJ1-4 . TRBV6-5 14 . CASRPGGQNEKLFF TGTGCCAGCCGTCCCGGGGGGCAGAATGAAAAACTGTTTTTT
TRBJ2-5 . TRBV6-5 15 once CASSSPGVVPETQYF TGTGCCAGCAGTTCCCCAGGGGTCGTTCCGGAGACCCAGTACTTC
TRBJ2-1 TRBD2 TRBV24-1 16 . CATMGTSGVSYNEQFF TGTGCCACCATGGGGACTAGCGGGGTTTCCTACAATGAGCAGTTCTTC
TRBJ1-1 . TRBV5-4 13 . CASSLAGNTEAFF TGTGCCAGCAGCTTGGCCGGGAACACTGAAGCTTTCTTT
TRBJ2-2 TRBD1 TRBV7-9 15 . CASSWGQGNTGELFF TGTGCCAGCAGCTGGGGACAGGGGAACACCGGGGAGCTGTTTTTT
TRBJ2-7 TRBD2 TRBV6-2/TRBV6-3 18 once CASSSRLAGTTLSYEQYF TGTGCCAGCAGTTCCCGACTAGCGGGGACCACTCTCTCCTACGAGCAGTACTTC
TRBJ2-5 TRBD1 TRBV4-2 16 . CASSQEGARGLETQYF TGTGCCAGCAGCCAAGAGGGAGCGAGGGGGCTGGAGACCCAGTACTTC
TRBJ2-7 TRBD2 TRBV5-6 15 . CASSSGASGGYEQYF TGTGCCAGCAGCTCCGGGGCTAGCGGGGGATACGAGCAGTACTTC